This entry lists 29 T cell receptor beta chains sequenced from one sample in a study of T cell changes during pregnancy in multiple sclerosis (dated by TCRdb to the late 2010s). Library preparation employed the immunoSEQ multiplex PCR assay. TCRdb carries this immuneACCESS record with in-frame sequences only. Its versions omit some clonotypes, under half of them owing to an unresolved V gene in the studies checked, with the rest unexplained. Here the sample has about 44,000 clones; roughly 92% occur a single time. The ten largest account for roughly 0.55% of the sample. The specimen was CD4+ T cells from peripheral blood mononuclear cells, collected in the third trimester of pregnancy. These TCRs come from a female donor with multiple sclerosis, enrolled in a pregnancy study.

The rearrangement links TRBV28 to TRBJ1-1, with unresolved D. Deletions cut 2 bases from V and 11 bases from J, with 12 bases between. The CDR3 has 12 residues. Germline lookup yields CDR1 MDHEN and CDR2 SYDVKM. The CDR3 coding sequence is TGTGCCAGCAGTTTAGTTCAGATCGGGGCTTTCTTT. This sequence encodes CASSLVQIGAFF.

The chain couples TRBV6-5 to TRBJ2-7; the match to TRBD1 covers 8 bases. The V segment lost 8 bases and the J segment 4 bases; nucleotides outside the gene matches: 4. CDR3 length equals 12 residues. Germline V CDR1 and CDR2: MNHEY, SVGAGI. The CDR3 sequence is CASRRQGYEQYF. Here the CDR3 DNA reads TGTGCCAGCCGCCGACAGGGGTACGAGCAGTACTTC.

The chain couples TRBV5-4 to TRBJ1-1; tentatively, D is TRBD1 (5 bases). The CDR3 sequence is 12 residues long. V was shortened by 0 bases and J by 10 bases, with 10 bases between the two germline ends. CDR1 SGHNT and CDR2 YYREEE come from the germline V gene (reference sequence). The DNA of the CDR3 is TGTGCCAGCAGCTTGGAGGGGATAGGAGCTTTCTTT. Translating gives CASSLEGIGAFF.

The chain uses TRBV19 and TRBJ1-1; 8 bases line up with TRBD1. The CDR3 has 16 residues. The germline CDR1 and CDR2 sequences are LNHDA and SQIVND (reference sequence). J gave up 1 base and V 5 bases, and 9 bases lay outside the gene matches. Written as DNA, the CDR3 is TGTGCCAGTAGTTTCAGGGGGCGGGAGACGAACACTGAAGCTTTCTTT. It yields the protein CASSFRGRETNTEAFF.

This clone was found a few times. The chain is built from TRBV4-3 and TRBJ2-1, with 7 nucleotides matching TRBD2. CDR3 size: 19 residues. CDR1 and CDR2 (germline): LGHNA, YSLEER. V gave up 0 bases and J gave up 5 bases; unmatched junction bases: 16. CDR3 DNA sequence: TGCGCCAGCAGCCAAGAGACTAGCAGGCCGTACATCTTTAACAATGAGCAGTTCTTC. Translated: CASSQETSRPYIFNNEQFF.

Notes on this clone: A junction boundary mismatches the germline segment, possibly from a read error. CDR3 nucleotide sequence: TGTGCTAGCAGCTCCGGGACAGGGGGCTGGGACACCGGGGAGCTGTTTTTT. This translates into CASSSGTGGWDTGELFF. The chain has TRBV7-7 and TRBJ2-2; 12 bases agree with TRBD1. Germline V gene sequence: CDR1 SSHAT, CDR2 FNYEAQ (reference sequence). The CDR3 covers 17 residues. Supplemented by reference TRBV7-7 and TRBJ2-2, the full variable domain reads GAGVSQSPRYKVTKRGQDVTLRCDPISSHATLYWYQQALGQGPEFLTYFNYEAQPDKSGLPSDRFSAERPEGSISTLTIQRTEQRDSAMYRCASSSGTGGWDTGELFFGEGSRLTVL.

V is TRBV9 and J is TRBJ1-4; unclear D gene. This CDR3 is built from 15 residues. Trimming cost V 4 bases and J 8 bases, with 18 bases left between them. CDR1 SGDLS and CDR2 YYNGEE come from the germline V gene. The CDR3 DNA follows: TGTGCCAGCAGCTCAGAGAGACGGGGTGGAGAAAAACTGTTTTTT. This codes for CASSSERRGGEKLFF. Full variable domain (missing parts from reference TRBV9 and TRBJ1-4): DSGVTQTPKHLITATGQRVTLRCSPRSGDLSVYWYQQSLDQGLQFLIQYYNGEERAKGNILERFSAQQFPDLHSELNLSSLELGDSALYFCASSSERRGGEKLFFGSGTQLSVL.

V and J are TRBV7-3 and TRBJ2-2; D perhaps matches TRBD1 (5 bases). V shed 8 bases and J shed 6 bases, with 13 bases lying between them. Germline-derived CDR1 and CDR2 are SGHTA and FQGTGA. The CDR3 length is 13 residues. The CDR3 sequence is CASGRGPPGELFF. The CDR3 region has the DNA TGTGCCAGCGGAAGGGGCCCCCCCGGGGAGCTGTTTTTT.

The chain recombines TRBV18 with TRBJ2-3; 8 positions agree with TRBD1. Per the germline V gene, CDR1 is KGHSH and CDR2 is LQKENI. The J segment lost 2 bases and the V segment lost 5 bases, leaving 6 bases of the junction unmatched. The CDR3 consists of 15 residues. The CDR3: CASSGTGVDTDTQYF. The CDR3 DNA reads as TGTGCCAGCTCAGGGACAGGAGTCGACACAGATACGCAGTATTTT.

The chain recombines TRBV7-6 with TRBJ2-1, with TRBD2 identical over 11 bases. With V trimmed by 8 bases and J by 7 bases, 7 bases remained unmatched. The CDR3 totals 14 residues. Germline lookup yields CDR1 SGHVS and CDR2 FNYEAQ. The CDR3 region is CASGTSGNGNEQFF. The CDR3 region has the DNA TGTGCCAGCGGGACTAGCGGAAATGGGAATGAGCAGTTCTTC. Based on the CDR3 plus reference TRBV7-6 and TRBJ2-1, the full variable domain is GAGVSQSPRYKVTKRGQDVALRCDPISGHVSLYWYRQALGQGPEFLTYFNYEAQQDKSGLPNDRFSAERPEGSISTLTIQRTEQRDSAMYRCASGTSGNGNEQFFGPGTRLTVL.

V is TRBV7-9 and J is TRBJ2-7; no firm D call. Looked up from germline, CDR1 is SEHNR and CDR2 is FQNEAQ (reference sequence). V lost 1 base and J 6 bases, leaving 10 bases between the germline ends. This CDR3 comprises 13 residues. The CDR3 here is CASSLEVAGEQYF. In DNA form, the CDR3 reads TGTGCCAGCAGCTTAGAAGTCGCCGGCGAGCAGTACTTC.

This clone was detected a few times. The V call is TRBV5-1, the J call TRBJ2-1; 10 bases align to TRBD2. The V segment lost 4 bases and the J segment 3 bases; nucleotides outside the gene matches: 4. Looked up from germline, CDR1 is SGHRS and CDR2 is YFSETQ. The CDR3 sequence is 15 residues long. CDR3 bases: TGCGCCAGCAGCCCTGCTAGCGGGAGCTACAATGAGCAGTTCTTC. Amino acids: CASSPASGSYNEQFF. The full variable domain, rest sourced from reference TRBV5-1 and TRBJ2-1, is KAGVTQTPRYLIKTRGQQVTLSCSPISGHRSVSWYQQTPGQGLQFLFEYFSETQRNKGNFPGRFSGRQFSNSRSEMNVSTLELGDSALYLCASSPASGSYNEQFFGPGTRLTVL.

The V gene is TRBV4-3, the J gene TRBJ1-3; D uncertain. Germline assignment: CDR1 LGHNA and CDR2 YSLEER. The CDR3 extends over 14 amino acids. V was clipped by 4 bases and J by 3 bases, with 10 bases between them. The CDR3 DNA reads TGCGCCAGCAGCCGAGCCCAAAATGGAAACACCATATATTTT. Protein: CASSRAQNGNTIYF.

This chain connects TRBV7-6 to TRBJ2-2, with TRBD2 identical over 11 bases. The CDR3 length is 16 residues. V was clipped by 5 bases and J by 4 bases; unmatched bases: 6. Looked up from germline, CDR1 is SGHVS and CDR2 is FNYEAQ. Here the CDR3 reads CASSRTSGSGTGELFF. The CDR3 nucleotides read TGTGCCAGCAGCCGAACTAGCGGGAGTGGCACCGGGGAGCTGTTTTTT.

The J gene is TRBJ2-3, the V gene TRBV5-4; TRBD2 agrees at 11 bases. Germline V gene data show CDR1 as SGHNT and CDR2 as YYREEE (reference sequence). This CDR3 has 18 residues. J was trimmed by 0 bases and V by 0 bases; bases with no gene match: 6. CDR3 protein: CASSLVVTSGTSTDTQYF. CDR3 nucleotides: TGTGCCAGCAGCTTGGTTGTGACTAGCGGGACTAGCACAGATACGCAGTATTTT.

The CDR3 protein is CASSSRTGGGATNEKLFF. DNA of the CDR3: TGTGCCAGCAGCTCCAGGACAGGAGGGGGTGCGACTAATGAAAAACTGTTTTTT. The V and J genes are TRBV11-2 and TRBJ1-4; TRBD1 matches 7 bases. V lost 4 bases, J lost 2 bases, and 13 bases stayed unmatched. Germline V CDR1 and CDR2: SGHAT, FQNNGV. The CDR3 extends over 18 amino acids. Combining the CDR3 with reference TRBV11-2 and TRBJ1-4 gives the whole variable domain EAGVAQSPRYKIIEKRQSVAFWCNPISGHATLYWYQQILGQGPKLLIQFQNNGVVDDSQLPKDRFSAERLKGVDSTLKIQPAKLEDSAVYLCASSSRTGGGATNEKLFFGSGTQLSVL.

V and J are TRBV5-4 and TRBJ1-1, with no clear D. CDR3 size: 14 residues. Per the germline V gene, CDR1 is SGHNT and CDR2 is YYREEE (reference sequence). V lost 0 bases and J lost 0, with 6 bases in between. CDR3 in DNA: TGTGCCAGCAGCTTGGGGCCCTTGAACACTGAAGCTTTCTTT. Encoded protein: CASSLGPLNTEAFF.

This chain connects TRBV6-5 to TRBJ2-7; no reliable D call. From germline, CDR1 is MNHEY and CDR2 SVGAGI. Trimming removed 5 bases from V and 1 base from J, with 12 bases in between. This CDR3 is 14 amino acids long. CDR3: CASSPRRSSYEQYF. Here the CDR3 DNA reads TGTGCCAGCAGTCCTCGGCGGAGTTCCTACGAGCAGTACTTC.

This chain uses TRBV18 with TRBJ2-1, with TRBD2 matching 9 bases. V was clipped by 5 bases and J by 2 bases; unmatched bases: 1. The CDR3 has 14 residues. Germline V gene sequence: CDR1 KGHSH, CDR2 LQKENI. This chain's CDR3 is CASSASGTYNEQFF. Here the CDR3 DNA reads TGTGCCAGCTCAGCTAGCGGGACCTACAATGAGCAGTTCTTC. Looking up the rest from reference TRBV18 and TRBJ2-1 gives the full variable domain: NAGVMQNPRHLVRRRGQEARLRCSPMKGHSHVYWYRQLPEEGLKFMVYLQKENIIDESGMPKERFSAEFPKEGPSILRIQQVVRGDSAAYFCASSASGTYNEQFFGPGTRLTVL.

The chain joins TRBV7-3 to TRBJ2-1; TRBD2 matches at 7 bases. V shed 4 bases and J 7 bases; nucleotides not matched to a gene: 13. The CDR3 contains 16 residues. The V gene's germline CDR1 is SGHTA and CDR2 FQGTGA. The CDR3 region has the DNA TGTGCCAGCAGCTCCCTTACCCGGGAGGCCGGAAATGAGCAGTTCTTC. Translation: CASSSLTREAGNEQFF.

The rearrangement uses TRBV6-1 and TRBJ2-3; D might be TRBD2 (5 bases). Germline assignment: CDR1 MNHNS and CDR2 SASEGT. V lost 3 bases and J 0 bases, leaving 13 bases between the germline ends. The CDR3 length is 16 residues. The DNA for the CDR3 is TGTGCCAGCAGTGATGCCCCAGCGGTAAGCACAGATACGCAGTATTTT. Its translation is CASSDAPAVSTDTQYF.

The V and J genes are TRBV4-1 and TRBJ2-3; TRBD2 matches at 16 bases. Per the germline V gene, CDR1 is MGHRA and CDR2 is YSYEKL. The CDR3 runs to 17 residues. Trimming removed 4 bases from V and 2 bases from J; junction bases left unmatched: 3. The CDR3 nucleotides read TGCGCCAGCAGCCTCGGGACTAGCGGGAGGGTCACAGATACGCAGTATTTT. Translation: CASSLGTSGRVTDTQYF.

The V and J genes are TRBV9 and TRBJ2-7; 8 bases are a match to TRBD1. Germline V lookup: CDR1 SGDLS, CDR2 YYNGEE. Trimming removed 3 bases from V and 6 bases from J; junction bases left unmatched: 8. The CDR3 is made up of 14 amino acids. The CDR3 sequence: CASSARGQVSEQYF. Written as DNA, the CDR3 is TGTGCCAGCAGCGCCCGGGGACAGGTTTCCGAGCAGTACTTC.

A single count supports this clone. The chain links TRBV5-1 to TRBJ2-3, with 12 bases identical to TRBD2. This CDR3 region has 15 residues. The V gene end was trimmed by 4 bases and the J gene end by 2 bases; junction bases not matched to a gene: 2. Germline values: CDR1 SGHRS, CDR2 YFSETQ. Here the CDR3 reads CASSGLAGFTDTQYF. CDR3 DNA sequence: TGCGCCAGCAGCGGACTAGCGGGATTCACAGATACGCAGTATTTT.

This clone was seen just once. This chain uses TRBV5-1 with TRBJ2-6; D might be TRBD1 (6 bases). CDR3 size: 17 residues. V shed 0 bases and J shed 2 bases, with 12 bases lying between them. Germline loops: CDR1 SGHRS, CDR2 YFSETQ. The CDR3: CASSLDNRVTGANVLTF. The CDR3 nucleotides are TGCGCCAGCAGCTTGGATAACAGGGTAACTGGGGCCAACGTCCTGACTTTC.

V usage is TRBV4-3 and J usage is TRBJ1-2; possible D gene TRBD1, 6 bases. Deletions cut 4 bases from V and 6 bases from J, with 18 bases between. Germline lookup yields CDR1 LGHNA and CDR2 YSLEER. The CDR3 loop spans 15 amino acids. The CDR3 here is CASSLGPRSGDGYTF. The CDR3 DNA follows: TGCGCCAGCAGCCTCGGCCCCAGATCAGGGGATGGCTACACCTTC.

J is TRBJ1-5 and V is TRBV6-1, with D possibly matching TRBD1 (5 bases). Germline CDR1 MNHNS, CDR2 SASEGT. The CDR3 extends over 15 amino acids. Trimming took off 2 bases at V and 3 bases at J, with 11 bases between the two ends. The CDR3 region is CASSESAGINQPQHF. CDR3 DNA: TGTGCCAGCAGTGAAAGTGCAGGGATCAATCAGCCCCAGCATTTT.

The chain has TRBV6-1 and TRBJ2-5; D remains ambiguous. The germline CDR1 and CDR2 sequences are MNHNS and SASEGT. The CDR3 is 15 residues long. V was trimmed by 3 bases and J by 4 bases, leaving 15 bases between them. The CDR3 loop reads CASSEGRKVVETQYF. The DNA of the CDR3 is TGTGCCAGCAGTGAGGGCAGGAAGGTCGTAGAGACCCAGTACTTC.

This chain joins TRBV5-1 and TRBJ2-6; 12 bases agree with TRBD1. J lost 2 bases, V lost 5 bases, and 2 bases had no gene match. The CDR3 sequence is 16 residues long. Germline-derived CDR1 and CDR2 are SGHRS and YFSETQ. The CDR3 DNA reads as TGCGCCAGCAGGGGACAGGGGGCGACTGGGGCCAACGTCCTGACTTTC. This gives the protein CASRGQGATGANVLTF.